Reported below is one TCR beta chain. This sample is part of a study of blood T cell repertoires in COVID-19. Background on the study: Samples taken during acute and convalescent COVID-19 were collected in the United States, Italy and Spain.

Original data processing: Amplification with reference gene primers provided the estimates of nucleated cell counts. The data were produced by immunoSEQ multiplex PCR, yet TCRdb's version contains in-frame clones alone and is incomplete. The V and J calls and clone size are taken from that table; D and trimming were inferred from the DNA. Found here are about 180,000 clones, 75% to 90% of them singletons; the top ten hold 5% to 7.5%. Grouping used clinical history reported by participants in a survey and questionnaire. Among Cohort 3 donors, those recovered had two negative PCRs, clearance, or symptom resolution. This sequence originates from a man aged 35-49 years who had recovered from COVID-19. Input material: PBMCs or T cells enriched from blood (not recorded which).

For the CDR3, the DNA is TGTGCCAGCAGCTGGGGGGGGGCGGATTATGGCTACACCTTC. Protein: CASSWGGADYGYTF. The chain joins TRBV28 to TRBJ1-2, with D perhaps TRBD1 (6 bases). Germline CDR1 MDHEN, CDR2 SYDVKM. V lost 6 bases and J 5 bases, leaving 16 bases between the germline ends. This CDR3 contains 14 residues.